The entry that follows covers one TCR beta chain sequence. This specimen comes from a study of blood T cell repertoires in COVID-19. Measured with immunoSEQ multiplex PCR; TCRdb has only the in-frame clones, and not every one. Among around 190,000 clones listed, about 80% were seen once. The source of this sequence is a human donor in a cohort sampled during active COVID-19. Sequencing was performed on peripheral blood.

The DNA for the CDR3 is TGCGCCAGCAGCCCGCAGGGGAATGACAATCAGCCCCAGCATTTT. Encoded protein: CASSPQGNDNQPQHF. The rearrangement uses TRBV5-1 and TRBJ1-5; D perhaps matches TRBD1 (6 bases). V shed 4 bases and J shed 3 bases, with 14 bases lying between them. This CDR3 comprises 15 residues. In germline, CDR1 is SGHRS, CDR2 YFSETQ.